The sequence of this T cell receptor (beta chain) was determined in a study of sequential checkpoint blockade in melanoma. Study-wide context: Randomization was 1:1 between first-line nivolumab→ipilimumab and ipilimumab→nivolumab. Maintenance nivolumab came after either treatment sequence.

The repertoire was sequenced with immunoSEQ multiplex PCR; TCRdb's copy has only in-frame clones and lacks some. The repertoire holds over 10,000 clones, 65% to 85% seen once, with 50% in the top ten. Stated treatment: randomized to nivolumab then ipilimumab (arm A) or the reverse (arm B). Patients had received no earlier DNA-damaging chemotherapy. From thawed PBMCs, live CD3+CD8+ cells negative for CD19 and CD56 were sorted. The CDR3 extends over 16 amino acids. The ends were cut back, 5 bases at V and 2 bases at J, with 18 bases in the middle. Germline-derived CDR1 and CDR2 are SGHTA and FQGNSA. The rearrangement uses TRBV7-2 and TRBJ1-2; perhaps TRBD1 as D (5 bases). This clonotype was sampled from a human patient with melanoma. Some clones in this sample may be carry-over from other donors' samples. Sequenced here: CD8+ T cells sorted from blood (inferred from file names), sampled from a patient given nivolumab and ipilimumab in sequence. The CDR3 DNA follows: TGTGCCAGCAGCACCACAGGCCGGACAAAGAACTATGGCTACACCTTC. This translates into CASSTTGRTKNYGYTF.